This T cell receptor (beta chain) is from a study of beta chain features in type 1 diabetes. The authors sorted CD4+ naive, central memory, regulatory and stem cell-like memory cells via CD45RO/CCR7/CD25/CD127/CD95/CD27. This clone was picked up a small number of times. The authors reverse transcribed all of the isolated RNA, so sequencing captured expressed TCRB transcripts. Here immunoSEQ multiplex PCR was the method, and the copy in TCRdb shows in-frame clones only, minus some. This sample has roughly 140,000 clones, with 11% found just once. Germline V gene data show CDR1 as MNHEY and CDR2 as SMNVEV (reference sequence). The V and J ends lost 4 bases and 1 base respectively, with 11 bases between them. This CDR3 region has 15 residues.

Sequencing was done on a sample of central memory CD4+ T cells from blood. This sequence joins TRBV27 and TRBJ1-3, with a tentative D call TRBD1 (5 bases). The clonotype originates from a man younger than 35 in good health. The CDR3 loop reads CASSSRVRSGNTIYF. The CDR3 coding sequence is TGTGCCAGCAGTTCCAGGGTGCGATCTGGAAACACCATATATTTT.